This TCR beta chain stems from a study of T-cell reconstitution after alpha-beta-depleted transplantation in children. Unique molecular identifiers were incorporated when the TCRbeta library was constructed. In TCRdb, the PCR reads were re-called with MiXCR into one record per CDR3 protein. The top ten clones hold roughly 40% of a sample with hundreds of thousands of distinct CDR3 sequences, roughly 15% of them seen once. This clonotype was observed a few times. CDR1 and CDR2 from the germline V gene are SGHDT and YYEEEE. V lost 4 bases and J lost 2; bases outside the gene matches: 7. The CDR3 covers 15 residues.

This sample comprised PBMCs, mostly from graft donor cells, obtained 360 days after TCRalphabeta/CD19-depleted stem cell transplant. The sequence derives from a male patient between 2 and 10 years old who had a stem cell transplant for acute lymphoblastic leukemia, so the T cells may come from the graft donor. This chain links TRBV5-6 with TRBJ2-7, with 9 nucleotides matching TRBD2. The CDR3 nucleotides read TGTGCCAGCAGCCGCGGACTAGCGATACCCTACGAGCAGTACTTC. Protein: CASSRGLAIPYEQYF.